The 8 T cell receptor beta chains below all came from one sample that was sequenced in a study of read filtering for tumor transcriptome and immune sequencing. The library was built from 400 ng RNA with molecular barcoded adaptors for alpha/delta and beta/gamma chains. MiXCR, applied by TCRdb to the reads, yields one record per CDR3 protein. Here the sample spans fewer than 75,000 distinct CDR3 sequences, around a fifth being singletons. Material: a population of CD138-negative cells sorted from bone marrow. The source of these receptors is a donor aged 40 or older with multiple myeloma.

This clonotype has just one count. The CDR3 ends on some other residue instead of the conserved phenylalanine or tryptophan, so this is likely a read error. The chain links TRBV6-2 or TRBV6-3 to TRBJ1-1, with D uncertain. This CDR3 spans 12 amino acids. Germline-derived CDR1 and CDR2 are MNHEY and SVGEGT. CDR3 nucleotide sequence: TGTTCCAGCAGACTACGGGACACTGAAGCTTTCATT. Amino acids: CSSRLRDTEAFI.

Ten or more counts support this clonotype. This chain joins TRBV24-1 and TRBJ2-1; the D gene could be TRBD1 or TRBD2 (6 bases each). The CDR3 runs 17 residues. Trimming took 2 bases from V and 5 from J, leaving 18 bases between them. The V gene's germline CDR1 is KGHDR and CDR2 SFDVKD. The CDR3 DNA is TGTGCCACCAGTGATTCGCCCGGGACTGGGGGGCACAATGAGCAGTTCTTC. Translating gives CATSDSPGTGGHNEQFF.

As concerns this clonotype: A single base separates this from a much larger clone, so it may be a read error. CDR3 protein: CATSDPSGAGSETQYF. CDR3 nucleotide sequence: TGTGCCACCAGTGACCCCTCTGGGGCTGGATCAGAGACCCAGTACTTC. This rearrangement joins TRBV24-1 to TRBJ2-5; a possible D gene is TRBD1 (5 bases). Germline V gene sequence: CDR1 KGHDR, CDR2 SFDVKD. CDR3 length: 16 residues. V was cut by 4 bases and J by 4 bases, with 18 bases left in between.

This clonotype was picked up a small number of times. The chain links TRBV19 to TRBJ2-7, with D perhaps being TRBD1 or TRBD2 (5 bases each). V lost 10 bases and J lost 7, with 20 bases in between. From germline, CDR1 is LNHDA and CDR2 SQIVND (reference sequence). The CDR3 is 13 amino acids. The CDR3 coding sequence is TGTGCCACCGCCGGGACGGCCCTAAGGGAGCAGTACTTC. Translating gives CATAGTALREQYF.

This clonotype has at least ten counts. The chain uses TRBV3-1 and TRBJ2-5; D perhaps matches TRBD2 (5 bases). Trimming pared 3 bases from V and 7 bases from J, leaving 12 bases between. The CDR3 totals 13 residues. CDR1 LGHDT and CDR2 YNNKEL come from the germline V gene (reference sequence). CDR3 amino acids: CASSQYLGGTQYF. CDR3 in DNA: TGTGCCAGCAGCCAGTATCTAGGAGGGACCCAGTACTTC.

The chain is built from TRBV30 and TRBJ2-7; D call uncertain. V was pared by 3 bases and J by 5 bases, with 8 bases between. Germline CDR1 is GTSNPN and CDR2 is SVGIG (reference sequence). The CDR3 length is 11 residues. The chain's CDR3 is CAWSVGDEQYF. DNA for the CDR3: TGTGCCTGGAGCGTTGGGGACGAGCAGTACTTC.

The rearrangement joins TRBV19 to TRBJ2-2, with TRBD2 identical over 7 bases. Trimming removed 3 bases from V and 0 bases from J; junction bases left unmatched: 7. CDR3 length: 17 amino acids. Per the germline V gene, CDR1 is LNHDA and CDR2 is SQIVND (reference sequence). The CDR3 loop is CASSIFAGATNTGELFF. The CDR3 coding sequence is TGTGCCAGTAGTATTTTCGCGGGAGCGACGAACACCGGGGAGCTGTTTTTT.

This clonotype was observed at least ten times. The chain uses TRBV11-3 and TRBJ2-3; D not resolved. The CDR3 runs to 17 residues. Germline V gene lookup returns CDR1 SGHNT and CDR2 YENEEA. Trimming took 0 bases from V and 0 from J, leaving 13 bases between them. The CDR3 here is CASSLDSSLTSTDTQYF. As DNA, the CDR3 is TGTGCCAGCAGCTTAGATTCGTCCTTAACGAGCACAGATACGCAGTATTTT.